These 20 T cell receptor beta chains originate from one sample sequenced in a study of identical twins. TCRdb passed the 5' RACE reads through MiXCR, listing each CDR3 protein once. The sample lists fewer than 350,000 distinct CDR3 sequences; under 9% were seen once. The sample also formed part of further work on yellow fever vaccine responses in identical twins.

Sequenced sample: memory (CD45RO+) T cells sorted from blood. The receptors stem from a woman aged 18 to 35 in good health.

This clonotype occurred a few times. The CDR3: CASSLYVTGELFF. Written as DNA, the CDR3 is TGTGCCAGCAGTTTATACGTCACCGGGGAGCTGTTTTTT. V and J are TRBV27 and TRBJ2-2; D unresolved. The CDR3 contains 13 residues. CDR1 is MNHEY, CDR2 SMNVEV, per germline (reference sequence). Between the trimmed V and J ends, which lost 1 base and 4 bases, there was a span of 4 bases.

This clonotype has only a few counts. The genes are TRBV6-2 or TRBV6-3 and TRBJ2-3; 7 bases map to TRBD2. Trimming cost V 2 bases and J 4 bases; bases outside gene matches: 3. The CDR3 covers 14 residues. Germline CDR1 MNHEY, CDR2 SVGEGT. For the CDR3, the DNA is TGTGCCAGCAGTTACCGGGAGGCCCCAGATACGCAGTATTTT. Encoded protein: CASSYREAPDTQYF.

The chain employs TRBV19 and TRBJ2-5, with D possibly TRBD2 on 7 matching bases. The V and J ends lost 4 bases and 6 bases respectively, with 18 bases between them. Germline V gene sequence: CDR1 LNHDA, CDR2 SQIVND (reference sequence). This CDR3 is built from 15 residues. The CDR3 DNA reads TGTGCCAGTAGTAATCGGGGGGCAGCGGGGAAGACCCAGTACTTC. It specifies CASSNRGAAGKTQYF.

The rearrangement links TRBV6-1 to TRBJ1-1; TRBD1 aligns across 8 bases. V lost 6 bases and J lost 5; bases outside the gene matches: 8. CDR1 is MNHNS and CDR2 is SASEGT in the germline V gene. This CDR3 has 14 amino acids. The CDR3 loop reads CASRGDRRSTEAFF. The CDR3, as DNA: TGTGCCAGCAGGGGGGACAGGAGATCAACTGAAGCTTTCTTT.

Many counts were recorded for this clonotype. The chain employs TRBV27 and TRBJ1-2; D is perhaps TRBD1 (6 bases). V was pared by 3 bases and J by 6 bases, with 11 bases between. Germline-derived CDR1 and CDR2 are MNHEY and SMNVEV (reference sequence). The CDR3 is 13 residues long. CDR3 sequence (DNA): TGTGCCAGCAGTTTTCGGGGGGGGCATGGCTACACCTTC. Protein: CASSFRGGHGYTF.

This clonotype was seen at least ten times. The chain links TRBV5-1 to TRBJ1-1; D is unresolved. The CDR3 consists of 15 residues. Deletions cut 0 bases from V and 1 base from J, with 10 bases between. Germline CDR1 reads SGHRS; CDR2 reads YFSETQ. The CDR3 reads CASSLASYRNTEAFF. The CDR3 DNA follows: TGCGCCAGCAGCTTGGCCTCCTATAGGAACACTGAAGCTTTCTTT.

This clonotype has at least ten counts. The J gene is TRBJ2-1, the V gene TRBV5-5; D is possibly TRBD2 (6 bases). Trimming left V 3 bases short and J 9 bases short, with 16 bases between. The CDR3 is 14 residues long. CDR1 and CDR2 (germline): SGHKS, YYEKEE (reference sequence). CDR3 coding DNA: TGTGCCAGCAGCTGGGAGACTAGAATGAGTGAGCAGTTCTTC. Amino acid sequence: CASSWETRMSEQFF.

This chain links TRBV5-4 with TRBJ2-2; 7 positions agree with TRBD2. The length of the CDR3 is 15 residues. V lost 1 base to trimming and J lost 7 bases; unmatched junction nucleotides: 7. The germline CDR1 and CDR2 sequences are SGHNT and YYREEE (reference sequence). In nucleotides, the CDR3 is TGTGCCAGCAGCTTGACCGGACTAGTAGGCGGGGAGCTGTTTTTT. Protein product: CASSLTGLVGGELFF.

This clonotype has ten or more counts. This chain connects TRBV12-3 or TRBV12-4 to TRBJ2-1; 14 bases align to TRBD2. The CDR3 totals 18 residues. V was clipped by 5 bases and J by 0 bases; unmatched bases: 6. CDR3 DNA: TGTGCCAGCAGTCGGGCTGGGACTAGCGGGAGCTCCTACAATGAGCAGTTCTTC. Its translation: CASSRAGTSGSSYNEQFF.

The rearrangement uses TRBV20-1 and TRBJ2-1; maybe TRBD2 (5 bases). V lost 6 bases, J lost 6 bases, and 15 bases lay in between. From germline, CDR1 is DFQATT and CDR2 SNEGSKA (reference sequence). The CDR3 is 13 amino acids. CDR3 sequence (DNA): TGCAGTGCGCTGGACTGGCGAATCAATGAGCAGTTCTTC. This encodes CSALDWRINEQFF.

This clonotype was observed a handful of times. The CDR3, as DNA: TGTGCCACCAGCAGAACGGACAGGGAGACCGATACGCAGTATTTT. Translation: CATSRTDRETDTQYF. V gene TRBV15 combines with J gene TRBJ2-3; the match to TRBD1 covers 8 bases. The junction had 7 bases not matched to a gene; V was cut back by 2 bases and J by 6 bases. Germline V gives CDR1 LNHNV, CDR2 YYDKDF (reference sequence). This CDR3 is 15 amino acids long.

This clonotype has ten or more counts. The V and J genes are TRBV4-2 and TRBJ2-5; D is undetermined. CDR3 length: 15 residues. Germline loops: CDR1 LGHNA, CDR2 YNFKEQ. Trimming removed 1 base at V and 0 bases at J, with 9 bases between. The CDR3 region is CASSQGSGNQETQYF. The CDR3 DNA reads TGTGCCAGCAGCCAAGGTTCAGGAAACCAAGAGACCCAGTACTTC.

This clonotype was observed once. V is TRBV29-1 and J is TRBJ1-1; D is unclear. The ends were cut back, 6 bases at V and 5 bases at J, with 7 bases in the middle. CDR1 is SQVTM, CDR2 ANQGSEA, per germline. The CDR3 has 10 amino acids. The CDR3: CSVAWTEAFF. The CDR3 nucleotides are TGCAGCGTCGCATGGACTGAAGCTTTCTTT.

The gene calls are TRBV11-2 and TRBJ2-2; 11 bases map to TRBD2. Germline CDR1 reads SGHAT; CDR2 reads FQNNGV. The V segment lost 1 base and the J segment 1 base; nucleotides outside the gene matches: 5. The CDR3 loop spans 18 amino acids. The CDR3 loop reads CASSLVAGTSGNTGELFF. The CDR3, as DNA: TGTGCCAGCAGCTTAGTAGCCGGGACTAGCGGGAACACCGGGGAGCTGTTTTTT.

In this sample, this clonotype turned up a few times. The CDR3, as DNA: TGTGCCAGCAGCCCCCGTGGAGGCCCACCGTGTCGTTTTGATTACGAGCAGTACTTC. Amino acid sequence: CASSPRGGPPCRFDYEQYF. The chain uses TRBV7-4 and TRBJ2-7; the D gene is possibly TRBD2 (5 bases). The germline gives CDR1 SGHVT, CDR2 SQSDAQ. The CDR3 covers 19 residues. V was cut by 5 bases and J by 4 bases, with 30 bases left in between. Using reference TRBV7-4 and TRBJ2-7 for the parts outside the CDR3, the full variable domain is GAGVSQSPRYKVAKRGRDVALRCDSISGHVTLYWYRQTLGQGSEVLTYSQSDAQRDKSGRPSGRFSAERPERSVSTLKIQRTEQGDSAVYLCASSPRGGPPCRFDYEQYFGPGTRLTVT.

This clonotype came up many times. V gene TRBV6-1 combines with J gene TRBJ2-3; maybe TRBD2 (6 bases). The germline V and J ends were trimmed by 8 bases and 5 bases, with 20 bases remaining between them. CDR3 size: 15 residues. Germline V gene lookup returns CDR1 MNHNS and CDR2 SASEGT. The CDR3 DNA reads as TGTGCCAGCCGTGGGACTTTGGTAAGGGAAGATACGCAGTATTTT. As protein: CASRGTLVREDTQYF.

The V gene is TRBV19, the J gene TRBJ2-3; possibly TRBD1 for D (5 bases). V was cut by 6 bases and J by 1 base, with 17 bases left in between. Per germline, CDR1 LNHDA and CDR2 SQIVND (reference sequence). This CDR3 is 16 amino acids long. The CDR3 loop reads CASSQDRLVGTDTQYF. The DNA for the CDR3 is TGTGCCAGTAGCCAAGACAGACTCGTTGGCACAGATACGCAGTATTTT.

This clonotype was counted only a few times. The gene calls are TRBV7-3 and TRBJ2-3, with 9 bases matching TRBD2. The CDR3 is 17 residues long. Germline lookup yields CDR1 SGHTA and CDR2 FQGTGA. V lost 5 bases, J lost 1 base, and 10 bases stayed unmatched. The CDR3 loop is CASSHGGLAGRTDTQYF. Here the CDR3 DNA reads TGTGCCAGCAGCCATGGGGGTCTAGCGGGACGCACAGATACGCAGTATTTT. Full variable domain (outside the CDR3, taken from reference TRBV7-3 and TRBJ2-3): GAGVSQTPSNKVTEKGKYVELRCDPISGHTALYWYRQSLGQGPEFLIYFQGTGAADDSGLPNDRFFAVRPEGSVSTLKIQRTERGDSAVYLCASSHGGLAGRTDTQYFGPGTRLTVL.

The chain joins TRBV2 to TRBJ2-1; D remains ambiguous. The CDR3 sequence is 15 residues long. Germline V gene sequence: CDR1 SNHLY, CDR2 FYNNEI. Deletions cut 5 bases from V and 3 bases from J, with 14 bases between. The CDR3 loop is CASSSAATNYNEQFF. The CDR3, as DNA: TGTGCCAGCAGTTCCGCAGCGACGAACTACAATGAGCAGTTCTTC.

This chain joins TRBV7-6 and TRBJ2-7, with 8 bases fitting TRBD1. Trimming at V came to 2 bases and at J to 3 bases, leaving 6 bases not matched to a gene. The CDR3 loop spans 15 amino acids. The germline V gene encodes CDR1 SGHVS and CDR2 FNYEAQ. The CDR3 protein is CASSLRQGADYEQYF. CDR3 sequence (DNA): TGTGCCAGCAGCTTACGGCAGGGGGCTGACTACGAGCAGTACTTC.